The sequence of this TCR beta chain was determined in a study of blood T cell repertoires in COVID-19. Per the study methods: Quantification of nucleated cells was approximated via reference gene primer amplification. Here immunoSEQ multiplex PCR was the method, and the copy in TCRdb shows in-frame clones only, minus some. The V and J calls and clone size are taken from that table; D and trimming were inferred from the DNA. The sample has some 5,900 clones; less than 90% are singletons. Germline V lookup: CDR1 SGHKS, CDR2 YYEKEE (reference sequence). V gave up 4 bases and J gave up 1 base; unmatched junction bases: 2. The CDR3 is made up of 14 amino acids.

The chain is built from TRBV5-5 and TRBJ1-5, with TRBD1 matching 7 bases. The TCR comes from a human donor in a cohort sampled during active COVID-19. Sequencing was carried out using peripheral blood. The CDR3 DNA reads as TGTGCCAGCAGCGTGACAGGGAGCAATCAGCCCCAGCATTTT. Protein sequence: CASSVTGSNQPQHF.